These T cell receptor beta chains were read from a single sample in a study of response to subunit inactivated influenza vaccine. Each CDR3 protein is one row after TCRdb ran MiXCR on the RT-PCR reads. The profile shows 500,000 to 550,000 distinct CDR3 sequences, approximately 22% of them singletons. These data were also reused for a study on T cells expressing NK-cell markers.

Sequencing used CD4+ T cells sorted from PBMCs, obtained about 13 days after vaccination. These TCRs come from a man over 45 who received an inactivated influenza vaccine. Each CDR3 is given with its conserved first and last residue. A D gene is named only where the DNA matches it firmly. Size is stated for part of the rows, as once, few or many counts, or as a class when the clone is expanded.

>.|.|TRBJ2-1|TRBV5-5
CASSPLARAVLVGQFF
TGTGCCAGCAGCCCCCTGGCCAGGGCGGTGTTAGTAGGGCAGTTCTTC
>.|.|TRBJ2-2|TRBV5-4
CASSVGTLNTGELFF
TGTGCCAGCAGCGTCGGGACATTGAACACCGGGGAGCTGTTTTTT
>.|.|TRBJ2-7|TRBV28
CASTAKYEQYF
TGTGCCAGCACAGCGAAGTACGAGCAGTACTTC
>TRBD2|few|TRBJ2-1|TRBV20-1
CSAAQAGGSSYNEQFF
TGCAGTGCTGCGCAAGCGGGGGGGAGCTCCTACAATGAGCAGTTCTTC
>.|many|TRBJ2-3|TRBV5-6
CASSLRGTDTQYF
TGTGCCAGCAGCTTAAGGGGAACAGATACGCAGTATTTT
>TRBD2|.|TRBJ2-3|TRBV24-1
CATSDLREVTDTQYF
TGTGCCACCAGTGATTTACGGGAGGTCACAGATACGCAGTATTTT
>.|.|TRBJ2-1|TRBV7-2
CASSPYLAHEQFF
TGTGCCAGCAGCCCCTACCTGGCACATGAGCAGTTCTTC
>.|.|TRBJ2-5|TRBV5-5
CASSPSGVWETQYF
TGTGCCAGCAGCCCCTCAGGGGTTTGGGAGACCCAGTACTTC
>TRBD1|few|TRBJ2-6|TRBV5-1
CASGEGAGANVLTF
TGCGCCAGCGGCGAGGGGGCCGGGGCCAACGTCCTGACTTTC
>TRBD1|.|TRBJ2-3|TRBV6-2/TRBV6-3
CASSYGTGVDTQYF
TGTGCCAGCAGTTACGGGACAGGGGTAGATACGCAGTATTTT
>TRBD2|few|TRBJ2-1|TRBV9
CASSVVPGLVESVQFF
TGTGCCAGCAGCGTAGTTCCCGGACTAGTGGAGAGTGTGCAGTTCTTC
>.|.|TRBJ1-5|TRBV28
CASSLAGGVGQPQHF
TGTGCCAGCAGTTTAGCAGGTGGGGTCGGGCAGCCCCAGCATTTT
>.|many|TRBJ2-7|TRBV6-1
CASRSSRRRPYEQYF
TGTGCCAGCAGAAGTAGTCGGCGGAGACCCTACGAGCAGTACTTC
>TRBD2|.|TRBJ2-7|TRBV7-2
CASSYRVGLPMIYEQYF
TGTGCCAGCAGCTACCGGGTGGGACTACCGATGATCTACGAGCAGTACTTC
>TRBD1|.|TRBJ2-5|TRBV19
CASSTRQGQTQYF
TGTGCCAGTAGTACTCGACAGGGACAGACCCAGTACTTC
>TRBD1|few|TRBJ1-2|TRBV9
CASSVGRQGNGYTF
TGTGCCAGCAGCGTAGGCCGACAGGGAAATGGCTACACCTTC
>.|.|TRBJ1-4|TRBV20-1
CSARGPTNEKLFF
TGCAGTGCTAGGGGTCCAACTAATGAAAAACTGTTTTTT
>.|.|TRBJ1-2|TRBV10-3
CAINQGLGYGYTF
TGTGCCATCAACCAAGGCCTCGGGTATGGCTACACCTTC
>.|.|TRBJ2-1|TRBV20-1
CSAAVGRGTYNEQFF
TGCAGTGCGGCGGTTGGTCGGGGAACCTACAATGAGCAGTTCTTC